A selection of T cell receptor beta chains follows, all from one sample in a study of Graves' ophthalmopathy and Graves' hyperthyroidism. TCRdb re-called the multiplex PCR reads through MiXCR, storing one row per CDR3 protein. The data show hundreds of thousands of distinct CDR3 sequences, about a fifth seen once. Material for sequencing was peripheral blood. These receptors originate from a woman younger than 35 with stable Graves' hyperthyroidism. Some clones in this sample may be carry-over from other donors' samples. Both conserved end residues are part of each CDR3. A D gene is named only where the DNA matches it firmly. Clone size, where shown, is once, few, many, or a class for clones that have expanded.

j_call | d_call | clone_size | v_call | cdr3_aa | cdr3_nt
TRBJ2-3 | NA | many | TRBV27 | CASSPHLDTQYF | TGTGCCAGCAGTCCGCATTTGGATACGCAGTATTTT
TRBJ2-5 | NA | NA | TRBV7-2 | CASSLRHLRQYF | TGTGCCAGCAGCTTACGCCATTTACGTCAGTACTTC
TRBJ1-6 | TRBD1 | few | TRBV7-9 | CASSSTGTGNVPLHF | TGTGCCAGCAGCTCAACCGGGACAGGGAATGTACCCCTCCACTTT
TRBJ1-1 | TRBD1 | many | TRBV19 | CASRQGSTEAFF | TGTGCCAGTAGACAGGGGAGCACTGAAGCTTTCTTT
TRBJ2-7 | TRBD2 | many | TRBV7-2 | CASSVLWPSGSYEQYF | TGTGCCAGCAGCGTCCTTTGGCCTAGCGGGAGTTACGAGCAGTACTTC
TRBJ1-1 | NA | many | TRBV6-5 | CASQGSIGEAFF | TGTGCCTCCCAGGGGTCCATCGGGGAGGCTTTCTTT
TRBJ1-1 | TRBD1 | many | TRBV12-3/TRBV12-4 | CASSSRTGAMNTEAFF | TGTGCCAGCAGTTCAAGGACAGGGGCCATGAACACTGAAGCTTTCTTT
TRBJ2-7 | NA | many | TRBV6-5 | CASSYSGDWDYEQYF | TGTGCCAGCAGTTACTCCGGGGACTGGGACTACGAGCAGTACTTC
TRBJ2-5 | NA | few | TRBV19 | CASSIAPVRGQETQYF | TGTGCCAGTAGTATAGCCCCTGTGCGGGGACAAGAGACCCAGTACTTC
TRBJ2-7 | NA | few | TRBV6-4 | CASSDLQTGQDYEQYF | TGTGCCAGCAGTGACTTGCAGACGGGACAAGACTACGAGCAGTACTTC
TRBJ1-2 | NA | many | TRBV30 | CAWSVDRSYGYTF | TGTGCCTGGAGTGTTGACAGGAGCTATGGCTACACCTTC
TRBJ1-6 | NA | NA | TRBV6-5 | CASSYDARAGNSPLHF | TGTGCCAGCAGTTACGATGCCAGGGCTGGGAATTCACCCCTCCACTTT
TRBJ2-7 | NA | few | TRBV12-5 | CASGRTDFYEQYF | TGTGCTAGTGGGCGGACTGATTTTTACGAGCAGTACTTC
TRBJ1-2 | TRBD1 | NA | TRBV30 | CAWSPGQGAFGYTF | TGTGCCTGGAGCCCGGGACAGGGGGCGTTTGGCTACACCTTC
TRBJ2-5 | TRBD2 | many | TRBV5-1 | CASSLAGRAEETQYF | TGCGCCAGCAGCTTGGCCGGGAGGGCTGAAGAGACCCAGTACTTC
TRBJ2-6 | NA | many | TRBV4-2 | CASSRQGSGANVLTF | TGTGCCAGCAGCCGCCAGGGGTCTGGGGCCAACGTCCTGACTTTC
TRBJ2-7 | NA | NA | TRBV28 | CASSPPISGLPNGEQYF | TGTGCCAGCAGTCCTCCTATATCGGGACTCCCCAATGGGGAGCAGTACTTC
TRBJ2-7 | NA | NA | TRBV6-2/TRBV6-3 | CASSRGRRGSYEQYF | TGTGCCAGCAGTAGGGGCAGGAGAGGCTCCTACGAGCAGTACTTC
TRBJ2-5 | NA | NA | TRBV11-2 | CASSFFYQETQYF | TGTGCCAGCAGCTTTTTTTACCAAGAGACCCAGTACTTC
TRBJ1-5 | NA | NA | TRBV11-2 | CASSLEAGQINQPQHF | TGTGCCAGCAGCTTAGAGGCTGGGCAGATCAATCAGCCCCAGCATTTT
TRBJ1-6 | NA | NA | TRBV20-1 | CSASGDNNSPLHF | TGCAGTGCTTCGGGGGACAATAATTCACCCCTCCACTTT
TRBJ2-7 | TRBD1 | NA | TRBV28 | CASRFDRGAYEQYF | TGTGCCAGCAGGTTCGACAGGGGGGCCTACGAGCAGTACTTC
TRBJ1-1 | TRBD1 | many | TRBV12-3/TRBV12-4 | CASSPQMDRGTEAFF | TGTGCCAGCAGTCCCCAAATGGACAGGGGCACTGAAGCTTTCTTT
TRBJ1-5 | NA | many | TRBV19 | CASNPDRSNQPQHF | TGTGCCAGTAACCCCGACAGAAGCAATCAGCCCCAGCATTTT
TRBJ1-2 | NA | NA | TRBV27 | CASRRSGSGYTF | TGTGCCAGCAGACGTTCAGGGAGTGGCTACACCTTC
TRBJ2-7 | NA | many | TRBV20-1 | CSARDPSLSYEQYF | TGCAGTGCTAGAGATCCTAGCCTTTCCTACGAGCAGTACTTC
TRBJ1-2 | NA | few | TRBV6-1 | CASSESGGNYGYTF | TGTGCCAGCAGTGAATCCGGCGGAAACTATGGCTACACCTTC